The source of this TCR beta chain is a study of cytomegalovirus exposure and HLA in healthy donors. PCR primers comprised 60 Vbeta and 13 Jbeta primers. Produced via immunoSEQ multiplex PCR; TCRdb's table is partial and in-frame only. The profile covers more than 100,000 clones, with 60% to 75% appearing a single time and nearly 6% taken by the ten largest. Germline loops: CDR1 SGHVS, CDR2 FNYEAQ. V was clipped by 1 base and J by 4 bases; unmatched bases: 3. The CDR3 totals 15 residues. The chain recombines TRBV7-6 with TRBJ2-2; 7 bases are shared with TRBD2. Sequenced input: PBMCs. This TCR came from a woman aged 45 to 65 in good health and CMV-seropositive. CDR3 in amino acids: CASSLGTRGTGELFF. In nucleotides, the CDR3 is TGTGCCAGCAGCTTAGGGACTAGGGGCACCGGGGAGCTGTTTTTT.